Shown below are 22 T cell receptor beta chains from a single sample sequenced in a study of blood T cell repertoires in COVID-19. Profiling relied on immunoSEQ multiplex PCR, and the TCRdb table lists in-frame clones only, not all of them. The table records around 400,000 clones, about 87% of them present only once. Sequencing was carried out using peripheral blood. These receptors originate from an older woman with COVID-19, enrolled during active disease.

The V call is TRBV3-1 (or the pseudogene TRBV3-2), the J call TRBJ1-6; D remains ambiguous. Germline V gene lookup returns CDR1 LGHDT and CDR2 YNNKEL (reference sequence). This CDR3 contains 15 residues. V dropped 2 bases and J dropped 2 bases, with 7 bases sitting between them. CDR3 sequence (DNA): TGTGCCAGCAGCCAAAGTAGCGCCTATAATTCACCCCTCCACTTT. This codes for CASSQSSAYNSPLHF.

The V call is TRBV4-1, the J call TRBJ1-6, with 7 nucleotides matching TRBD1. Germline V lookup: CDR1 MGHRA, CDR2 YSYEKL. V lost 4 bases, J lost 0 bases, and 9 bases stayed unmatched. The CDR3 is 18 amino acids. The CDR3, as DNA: TGCGCCAGCAGCCCAGACAGGGAGGCAAGCTCCTATAATTCACCCCTCCACTTT. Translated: CASSPDREASSYNSPLHF.

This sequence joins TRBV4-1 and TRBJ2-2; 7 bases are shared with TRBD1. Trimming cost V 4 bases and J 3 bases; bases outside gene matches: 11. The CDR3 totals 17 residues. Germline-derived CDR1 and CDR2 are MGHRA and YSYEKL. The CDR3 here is CASSLGPLTGYTGELFF. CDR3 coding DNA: TGCGCCAGCAGCCTAGGCCCCCTGACAGGGTACACCGGGGAGCTGTTTTTT.

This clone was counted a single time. The CDR3 sequence: CASSPPGLAGGLKTQYF. DNA for the CDR3: TGCGCCAGCAGCCCCCCGGGACTAGCGGGGGGGTTAAAGACCCAGTACTTC. The chain links TRBV5-1 to TRBJ2-5, with 16 bases identical to TRBD2. With V trimmed by 4 bases and J by 6 bases, 9 bases remained unmatched. There are 17 residues in the CDR3. Germline V gene lookup returns CDR1 SGHRS and CDR2 YFSETQ.

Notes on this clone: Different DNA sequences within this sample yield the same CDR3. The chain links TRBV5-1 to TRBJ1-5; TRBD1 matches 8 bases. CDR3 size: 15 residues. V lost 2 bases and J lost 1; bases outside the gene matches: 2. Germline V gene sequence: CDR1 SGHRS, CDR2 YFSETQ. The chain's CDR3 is CASSLGDRSNQPQHF. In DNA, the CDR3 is TGCGCCAGCAGCTTAGGGGACAGGAGCAATCAGCCCCAGCATTTT.

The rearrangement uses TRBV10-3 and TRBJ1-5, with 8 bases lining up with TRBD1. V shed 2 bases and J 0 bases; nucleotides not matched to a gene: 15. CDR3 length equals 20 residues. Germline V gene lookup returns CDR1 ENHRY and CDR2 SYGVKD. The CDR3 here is CAISEHKDREPTYSNQPQHF. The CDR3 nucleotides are TGTGCCATCAGTGAGCATAAGGACAGGGAACCGACGTATAGCAATCAGCCCCAGCATTTT.

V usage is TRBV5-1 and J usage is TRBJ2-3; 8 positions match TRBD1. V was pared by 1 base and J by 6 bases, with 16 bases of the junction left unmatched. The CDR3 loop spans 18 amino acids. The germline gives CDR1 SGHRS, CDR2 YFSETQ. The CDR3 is CASSLNAVGTGRRDTQYF. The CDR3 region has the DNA TGCGCCAGCAGCTTGAATGCCGTTGGGACAGGCCGTCGGGATACGCAGTATTTT.

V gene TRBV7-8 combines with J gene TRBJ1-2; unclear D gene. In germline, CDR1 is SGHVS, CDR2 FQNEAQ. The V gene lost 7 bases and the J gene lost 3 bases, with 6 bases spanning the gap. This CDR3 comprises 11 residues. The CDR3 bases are TGTGCCAGCAAAGAGTACTATGGCTACACCTTC. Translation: CASKEYYGYTF.

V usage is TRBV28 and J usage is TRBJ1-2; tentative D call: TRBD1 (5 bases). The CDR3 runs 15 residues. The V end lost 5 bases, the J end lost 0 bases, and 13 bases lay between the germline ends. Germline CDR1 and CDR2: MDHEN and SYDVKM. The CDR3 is CASSGTGPANYGYTF. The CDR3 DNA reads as TGTGCCAGCAGTGGGACTGGCCCAGCTAACTATGGCTACACCTTC.

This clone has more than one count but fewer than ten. CDR3 sequence reads: CASSLPISTDTQYF. The CDR3 DNA is TGTGCCAGCAGCTTACCTATAAGCACAGATACGCAGTATTTT. The rearrangement links TRBV7-2 to TRBJ2-3, with unresolved D. The CDR3 covers 14 residues. Trimming removed 2 bases at V and 0 bases at J, with 6 bases between. The germline V gene has CDR1 SGHTA and CDR2 FQGNSA.

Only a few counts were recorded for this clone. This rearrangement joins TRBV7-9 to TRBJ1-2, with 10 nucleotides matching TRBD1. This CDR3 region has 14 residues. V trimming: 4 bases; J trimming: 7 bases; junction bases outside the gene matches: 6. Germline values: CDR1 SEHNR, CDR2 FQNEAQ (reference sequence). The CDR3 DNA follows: TGTGCCAGCAGCTCCGGGACAGGGGTTCCTGGCTACACCTTC. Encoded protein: CASSSGTGVPGYTF.

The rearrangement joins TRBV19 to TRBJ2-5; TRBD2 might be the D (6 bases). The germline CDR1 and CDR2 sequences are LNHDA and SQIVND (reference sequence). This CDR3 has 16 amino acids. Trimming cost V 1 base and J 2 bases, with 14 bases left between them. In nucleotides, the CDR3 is TGTGCCAGTAGTATAGGCGGGGTGGGTACTCAAGAGACCCAGTACTTC. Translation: CASSIGGVGTQETQYF. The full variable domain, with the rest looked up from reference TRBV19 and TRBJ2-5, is DGGITQSPKYLFRKEGQNVTLSCEQNLNHDAMYWYRQDPGQGLRLIYYSQIVNDFQKGDIAEGYSVSREKKESFPLTVTSAQKNPTAFYLCASSIGGVGTQETQYFGPGTRLLVL.

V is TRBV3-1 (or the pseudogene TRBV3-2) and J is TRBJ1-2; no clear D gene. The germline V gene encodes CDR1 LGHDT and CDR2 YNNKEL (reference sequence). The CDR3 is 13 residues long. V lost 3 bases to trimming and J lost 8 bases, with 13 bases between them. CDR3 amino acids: CASSQRDLGGYTF. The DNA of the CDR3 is TGTGCCAGCAGCCAGAGGGATCTAGGAGGCTACACCTTC.

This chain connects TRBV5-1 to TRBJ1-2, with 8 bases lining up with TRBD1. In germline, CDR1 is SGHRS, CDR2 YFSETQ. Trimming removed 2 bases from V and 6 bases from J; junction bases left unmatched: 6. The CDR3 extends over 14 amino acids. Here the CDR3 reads CASSFTGGLNGYTF. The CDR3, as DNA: TGCGCCAGCAGCTTTACAGGGGGTTTGAATGGCTACACCTTC. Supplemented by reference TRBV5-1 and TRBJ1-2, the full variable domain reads KAGVTQTPRYLIKTRGQQVTLSCSPISGHRSVSWYQQTPGQGLQFLFEYFSETQRNKGNFPGRFSGRQFSNSRSEMNVSTLELGDSALYLCASSFTGGLNGYTFGSGTRLTVV.

Here the CDR3 DNA reads TGTGCCTCGCACCCCCAATTGGGAGAAAACACCATATATTTT. Its translation is CASHPQLGENTIYF. V usage is TRBV18 and J usage is TRBJ1-3; D ambiguous. The CDR3 loop spans 14 amino acids. Germline V gene data show CDR1 as KGHSH and CDR2 as LQKENI. Trimming left V 11 bases short and J 6 bases short, with 20 bases between.

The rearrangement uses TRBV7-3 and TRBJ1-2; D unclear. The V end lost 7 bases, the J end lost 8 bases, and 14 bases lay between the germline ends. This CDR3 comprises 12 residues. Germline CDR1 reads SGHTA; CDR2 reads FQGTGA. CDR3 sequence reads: CASTFARRGYTF. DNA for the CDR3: TGTGCCAGCACCTTTGCTCGTCGGGGCTACACCTTC.

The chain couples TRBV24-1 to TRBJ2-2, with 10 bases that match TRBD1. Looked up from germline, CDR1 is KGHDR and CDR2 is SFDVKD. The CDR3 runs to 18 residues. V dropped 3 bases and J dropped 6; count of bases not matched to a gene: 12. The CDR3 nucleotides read TGTGCCACCAGTGATGGACCGGGACAGGGGCGTCGACCCGGGGAGCTGTTTTTT. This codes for CATSDGPGQGRRPGELFF.

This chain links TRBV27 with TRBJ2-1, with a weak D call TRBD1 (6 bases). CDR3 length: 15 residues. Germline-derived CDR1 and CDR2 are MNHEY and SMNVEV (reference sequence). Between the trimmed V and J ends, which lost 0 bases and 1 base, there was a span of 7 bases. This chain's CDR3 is CASSLSGTSYNEQFF. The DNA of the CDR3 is TGTGCCAGCAGTTTATCGGGGACATCCTACAATGAGCAGTTCTTC.

The CDR3 spells CASSSSGTPSRQYF. CDR3 in DNA: TGTGCCAGCAGCAGCTCCGGGACTCCCTCCCGGCAGTACTTC. The V gene is TRBV5-4, the J gene TRBJ2-7, with D possibly matching TRBD2 (6 bases). Germline V gene lookup returns CDR1 SGHNT and CDR2 YYREEE (reference sequence). V lost 4 bases, J lost 9 bases, and 20 bases lay in between. The CDR3 sequence is 14 residues long.

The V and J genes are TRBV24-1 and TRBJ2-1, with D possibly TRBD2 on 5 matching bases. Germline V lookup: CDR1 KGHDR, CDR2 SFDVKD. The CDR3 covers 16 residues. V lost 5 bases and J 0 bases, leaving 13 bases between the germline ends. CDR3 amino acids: CATSVPSPSSYNEQFF. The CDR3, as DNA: TGTGCCACCAGTGTTCCTAGCCCGAGCTCCTACAATGAGCAGTTCTTC.

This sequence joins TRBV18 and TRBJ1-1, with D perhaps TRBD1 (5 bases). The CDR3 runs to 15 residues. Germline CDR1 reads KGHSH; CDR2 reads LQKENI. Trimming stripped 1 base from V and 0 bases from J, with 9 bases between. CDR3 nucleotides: TGTGCCAGCTCACCACTGACAGCTCTGAACACTGAAGCTTTCTTT. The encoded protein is CASSPLTALNTEAFF. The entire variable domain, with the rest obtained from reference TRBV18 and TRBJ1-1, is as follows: NAGVMQNPRHLVRRRGQEARLRCSPMKGHSHVYWYRQLPEEGLKFMVYLQKENIIDESGMPKERFSAEFPKEGPSILRIQQVVRGDSAAYFCASSPLTALNTEAFFGQGTRLTVV.

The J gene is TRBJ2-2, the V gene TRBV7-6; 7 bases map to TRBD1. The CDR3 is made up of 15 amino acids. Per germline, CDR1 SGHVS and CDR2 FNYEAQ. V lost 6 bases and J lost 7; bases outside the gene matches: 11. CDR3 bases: TGTGCCAGCAGACCTAGGACAGGTGCGATCGGGGAGCTGTTTTTT. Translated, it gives CASRPRTGAIGELFF.